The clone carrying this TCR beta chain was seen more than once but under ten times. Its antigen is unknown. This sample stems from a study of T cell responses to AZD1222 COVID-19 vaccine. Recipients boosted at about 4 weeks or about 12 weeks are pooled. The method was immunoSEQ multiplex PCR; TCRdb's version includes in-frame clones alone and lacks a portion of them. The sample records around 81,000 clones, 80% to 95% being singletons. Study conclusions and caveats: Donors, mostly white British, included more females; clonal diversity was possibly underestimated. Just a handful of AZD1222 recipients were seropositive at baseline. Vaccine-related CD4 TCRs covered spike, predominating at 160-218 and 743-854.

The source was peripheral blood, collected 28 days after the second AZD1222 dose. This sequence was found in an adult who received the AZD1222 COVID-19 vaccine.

This CDR3 is CASSSGLAGLSSYEQYF. The CDR3 DNA is TGTGCCAGCAGCTCCGGACTAGCGGGCCTCAGCTCCTACGAGCAGTACTTC. The chain has TRBV7-2 and TRBJ2-7; 11 bases fit TRBD2. The CDR3 has 17 residues. Trimming at V came to 4 bases and at J to 0 bases, leaving 8 bases not matched to a gene. CDR1 SGHTA and CDR2 FQGNSA come from the germline V gene.